The clone carrying this T cell receptor beta chain has just a few counts. Its target is unknown. The CDR3 contains 14 residues. Looked up from germline, CDR1 is SGHTA and CDR2 is FQGTGA. The V gene lost 5 bases and the J gene lost 1 base, with 12 bases spanning the gap. The entirety of the isolated RNA underwent reverse transcription, so expressed TCRB transcripts were sequenced. Profiled with immunoSEQ multiplex PCR; TCRdb holds only in-frame clones, not every one. The repertoire holds fewer than 650,000 clones, with around 15% as singletons. This entry comes from a study of beta chain features in type 1 diabetes. The study, taken as a whole, reports: Unsettled here was the matter of whether HLA type influences TCRB rearrangement. VDJ junctions in type 1 diabetes patients carried more deletions and fewer insertions. In every one of the four CD4+ subsets, TCRB CDR3s were moderately but significantly shorter in Type 1 diabetes patients.

CD4+ naive, central memory, regulatory and stem cell-like memory subsets were isolated by sorting on CD45RO/CCR7/CD25/CD127/CD95/CD27. What was sequenced was naive CD4+ T cells from blood. The sequence was collected from a man aged 18 to 29 in good health. The gene calls are TRBV7-3 and TRBJ2-7; D might be TRBD1 (6 bases). CDR3 in DNA: TGTGCCAGCAGCATGAATGGACAGTCCTACGAGCAGTACTTC. As protein: CASSMNGQSYEQYF.